This TCR beta chain was recovered during a study of blood T cell repertoires in COVID-19. Study overall: Donors in the United States, Italy and Spain gave samples during acute or convalescent COVID-19. Sample material is recorded as cDNA or gDNA derived from T cells, B-cell-depleted T cells, or PBMCs.

Germline CDR1 and CDR2: KGHSH and LQKENI. Trimming took off 4 bases at V and 1 base at J, with 14 bases between the two ends. There are 15 residues in the CDR3. Under the authors' procedure: Reference gene primer amplification in the assay estimated nucleated cell counts. Sequencing used immunoSEQ multiplex PCR; TCRdb keeps in-frame clones, though not all of them. V and J calls plus clone size are reproduced from that table; the DNA served to infer D and trimming. Seen here are some 250,000 clones, more than 75% observed once, and the top ten hold about 12%. V is TRBV18 and J is TRBJ2-7; D perhaps matches TRBD2 (6 bases). What was sequenced was peripheral blood. This sequence was found in a man at least 80 years old with acute or convalescent COVID-19. CDR3 sequence (DNA): TGTGCCAGCTCACTCTCGGGGGACGGATCCTACGAGCAGTACTTC. It specifies CASSLSGDGSYEQYF.